These 31 T cell receptor beta chains originate from one sample sequenced in a study of Ad26.COV2.S vaccination and SARS-CoV-2 variants. The protocol was immunoSEQ multiplex PCR, while the TCRdb copy is restricted to in-frame clones and leaves out a portion. The sample lists around 320,000 clones; approximately 86% were seen once. The treatment denotes: about 20 received Ad26.COV2.S at low or high dose, single or two shots; five or six received placebo; per-sample allocation not given. Sampling occurred on day 63 after the first vaccine or placebo injection. This sample comprised peripheral blood, obtained in a trial of Ad26.COV2.S vaccine versus placebo. The receptors shown here come from a person between 18 and 60 years old who received the Ad26.COV2.S COVID-19 vaccine or a placebo.

The V gene is TRBV9, the J gene TRBJ2-1; 9 bases are shared with TRBD1. After removal of 0 bases from V and 2 bases from J, the junction contained 3 bases not matched to a gene. Germline V lookup: CDR1 SGDLS, CDR2 YYNGEE. The length of the CDR3 is 16 residues. The DNA of the CDR3 is TGTGCCAGCAGCGTAGTTGGGACAGGGCCCTACAATGAGCAGTTCTTC. Protein: CASSVVGTGPYNEQFF.

The V and J genes are TRBV5-4 and TRBJ2-7; TRBD1 might be the D (6 bases). Trimming took off 2 bases at V and 4 bases at J, with 7 bases between the two ends. The CDR3 runs 12 residues. Germline lookup yields CDR1 SGHNT and CDR2 YYREEE (reference sequence). CDR3 sequence: CASSFRGYEQYF. Here the CDR3 DNA reads TGTGCCAGCAGCTTTAGGGGGTACGAGCAGTACTTC.

The rearrangement uses TRBV5-1 and TRBJ1-2; unclear D gene. Trimming left V 4 bases short and J 8 bases short, with 12 bases between. The CDR3 extends over 12 amino acids. Germline V gene lookup returns CDR1 SGHRS and CDR2 YFSETQ. For the CDR3, the DNA is TGCGCCAGCAGCCAAGGACTCAAGGGCTACACCTTC. Amino acid sequence: CASSQGLKGYTF.

The V gene is TRBV5-4, the J gene TRBJ1-2, with D maybe TRBD1 (6 bases). Germline CDR1 SGHNT, CDR2 YYREEE (reference sequence). V was cut by 0 bases and J by 12 bases, with 12 bases left in between. The length of the CDR3 is 12 residues. The CDR3 coding sequence is TGTGCCAGCAGCTTGGATGGTTACAGGGACACCTTC. Protein sequence: CASSLDGYRDTF.

The V call is TRBV5-1, the J call TRBJ2-5, with 11 bases fitting TRBD2. Germline V gene data show CDR1 as SGHRS and CDR2 as YFSETQ. V shed 4 bases and J 2 bases; nucleotides not matched to a gene: 10. This CDR3 is built from 17 residues. CDR3: CASSPTSGAVGQETQYF. CDR3 DNA: TGCGCCAGCAGCCCGACTAGCGGGGCTGTAGGGCAAGAGACCCAGTACTTC.

The CDR3 sequence is CASSLRRGGQGGYTQYF. The CDR3 nucleotides read TGTGCCAGCAGCTTACGGCGGGGGGGCCAGGGTGGTTATACGCAGTATTTT. The rearrangement links TRBV7-2 to TRBJ2-3; 9 bases map to TRBD2. The CDR3 is 17 residues long. CDR1 and CDR2 from the germline V gene are SGHTA and FQGNSA. After removal of 2 bases from V and 7 bases from J, the junction contained 13 bases not matched to a gene.

There are a few counts of this clone. The V and J genes are TRBV7-6 and TRBJ1-5, with D unresolved. The germline V gene encodes CDR1 SGHVS and CDR2 FNYEAQ. There are 12 residues in the CDR3. The ends were cut back, 1 base at V and 3 bases at J, with 1 base in the middle. The CDR3 sequence is CASSLVNQPQHF. The CDR3 DNA reads as TGTGCCAGCAGCTTAGTCAATCAGCCCCAGCATTTT.

The chain carries TRBV27 and TRBJ2-7; D unclear. The CDR3 sequence is 14 residues long. V lost 4 bases, J lost 3 bases, and 13 bases lay in between. CDR1 and CDR2 from the germline V gene are MNHEY and SMNVEV (reference sequence). CDR3 region: CASSWARSNYEQYF. For the CDR3, the DNA is TGTGCCAGCAGTTGGGCCAGGAGTAACTACGAGCAGTACTTC.

The V call is TRBV5-1, the J call TRBJ2-7, with 7 bases lining up with TRBD1. The CDR3 consists of 14 residues. CDR1 SGHRS and CDR2 YFSETQ come from the germline V gene. V trimming: 2 bases; J trimming: 3 bases; junction bases outside the gene matches: 5. CDR3: CASSLPRQGYEQYF. The CDR3 DNA is TGCGCCAGCAGCTTACCCCGACAGGGCTACGAGCAGTACTTC.

This chain's CDR3 is CAIDRDRGQLGGYTF. DNA of the CDR3: TGTGCCATCGACCGGGACAGGGGGCAGTTGGGTGGCTACACCTTC. The V gene is TRBV10-3, the J gene TRBJ1-2; 12 bases line up with TRBD1. V lost 8 bases to trimming and J lost 7 bases; unmatched junction nucleotides: 11. The CDR3 covers 15 residues. CDR1 is ENHRY and CDR2 is SYGVKD in the germline V gene.

The chain has TRBV9 and TRBJ1-4, with D tentatively TRBD1 (5 bases). With 3 bases removed from V and 3 bases from J, the gap between germline ends came to 15 bases. From germline, CDR1 is SGDLS and CDR2 YYNGEE. CDR3 length: 16 amino acids. The CDR3 region is CASSGEPGRANEKLFF. For the CDR3, the DNA is TGTGCCAGCAGCGGCGAACCGGGACGGGCTAATGAAAAACTGTTTTTT.

The V gene is TRBV7-2, the J gene TRBJ2-5, with D maybe TRBD1 (5 bases). The germline gives CDR1 SGHTA, CDR2 FQGNSA. V was shortened by 6 bases and J by 5 bases, with 13 bases between the two germline ends. CDR3 length: 13 residues. The CDR3 protein is CASRSGILETQYF. CDR3 DNA sequence: TGTGCCAGCAGATCAGGGATTTTGGAGACCCAGTACTTC.

V gene TRBV21-1 combines with J gene TRBJ1-2; no check of the table's D call, TRBD1, against the DNA was made. TRBV21-1 is labeled a pseudogene. The CDR3 covers 15 residues. CDR3 sequence: CASSKAGQLCLGYTF. CDR3 coding DNA: TGTGCCAGCAGCAAAGCAGGACAGCTGTGCTTGGGCTACACCTTC.

The V call is TRBV7-9, the J call TRBJ1-3; D uncertain. There are 12 residues in the CDR3. The V and J ends lost 5 bases and 9 bases respectively, with 11 bases between them. CDR1 and CDR2 (germline): SEHNR, FQNEAQ (reference sequence). CDR3 protein: CASSAKGGTIYF. CDR3 nucleotide sequence: TGTGCCAGCAGCGCCAAGGGTGGCACCATATATTTT.

The chain recombines TRBV9 with TRBJ1-4, with 10 bases that match TRBD1. The CDR3 is 16 amino acids. Germline CDR1 SGDLS, CDR2 YYNGEE. The trim removed 4 bases at V and 8 bases at J, leaving 11 bases unmatched. Here the CDR3 reads CASSSRRDRGQEKLFF. The CDR3 DNA reads TGTGCCAGCAGCTCCCGCCGGGACAGGGGACAGGAAAAACTGTTTTTT. Variable domain in full (rest from reference TRBV9 and TRBJ1-4): DSGVTQTPKHLITATGQRVTLRCSPRSGDLSVYWYQQSLDQGLQFLIQYYNGEERAKGNILERFSAQQFPDLHSELNLSSLELGDSALYFCASSSRRDRGQEKLFFGSGTQLSVL.

The chain links TRBV10-3 to TRBJ1-2; D gene uncertain. The CDR3 totals 14 residues. Trimming stripped 7 bases from V and 5 bases from J, with 17 bases between. In germline, CDR1 is ENHRY, CDR2 SYGVKD. The CDR3 here is CAIKYSEPRYGYTF. The CDR3 coding sequence is TGTGCCATCAAGTACAGTGAACCGAGATATGGCTACACCTTC.

This clone was detected only once. J is TRBJ1-2 and V is TRBV11-2; D call uncertain. Trimming shortened V by 0 bases and J by 6 bases, and 8 bases separated the two germline ends. The germline V gene encodes CDR1 SGHAT and CDR2 FQNNGV. This CDR3 is 13 amino acids long. CDR3 residues: CASSLDPRDGYTF. DNA of the CDR3: TGTGCCAGCAGCTTAGATCCGAGGGATGGCTACACCTTC.

The chain is built from TRBV6-4 and TRBJ2-2, with TRBD1 as a possible D gene (7 bases). In germline, CDR1 is MRHNA, CDR2 SNTAGT. The CDR3 length is 19 residues. V was shortened by 0 bases and J by 4 bases, with 21 bases between the two germline ends. The CDR3 coding sequence is TGTGCCAGCAGTGACTCCCCCGGACAGGAGGGGGCGAGCACCGGGGAGCTGTTTTTT. Protein sequence: CASSDSPGQEGASTGELFF.

The chain joins TRBV5-1 to TRBJ1-1; D call uncertain. Germline CDR1 and CDR2: SGHRS and YFSETQ. Trimming removed 0 bases at V and 4 bases at J, with 7 bases between. This CDR3 comprises 13 residues. The CDR3 DNA sequence: TGCGCCAGCAGCTTGGGGCCGGCCACTGAAGCTTTCTTT. It specifies CASSLGPATEAFF.

The V gene is TRBV5-1, the J gene TRBJ2-7; D possibly corresponds to TRBD2 (7 bases). The ends were cut back, 8 bases at V and 7 bases at J, with 22 bases in the middle. The CDR3 loop spans 14 amino acids. Germline assignment: CDR1 SGHRS and CDR2 YFSETQ. The CDR3 spells CASTQGGVRAEQYF. CDR3 bases: TGCGCCAGTACCCAAGGGGGGGTCCGCGCTGAGCAGTACTTC. The complete variable domain, with remaining parts taken from reference TRBV5-1 and TRBJ2-7, reads KAGVTQTPRYLIKTRGQQVTLSCSPISGHRSVSWYQQTPGQGLQFLFEYFSETQRNKGNFPGRFSGRQFSNSRSEMNVSTLELGDSALYLCASTQGGVRAEQYFGPGTRLTVT.

The J gene is TRBJ2-3, the V gene TRBV3-1 (or the pseudogene TRBV3-2); the match to TRBD2 covers 8 bases. This CDR3 has 15 amino acids. Germline-derived CDR1 and CDR2 are LGHDT and YNNKEL (reference sequence). V lost 7 bases, J lost 1 base, and 7 bases stayed unmatched. CDR3 protein: CASNHGGGRTDTQYF. The CDR3 DNA reads as TGTGCCAGCAACCACGGGGGGGGCCGCACAGATACGCAGTATTTT.

The chain uses TRBV3-1 (or the pseudogene TRBV3-2) and TRBJ2-7; D possibly corresponds to TRBD2 (6 bases). V lost 8 bases to trimming and J lost 7 bases, with 24 bases between them. The CDR3 has 15 residues. Germline V CDR1 and CDR2: LGHDT, YNNKEL (reference sequence). CDR3 bases: TGTGCCAGCGCCGCCGGAGGGGTAGAGTGGCAAGAGCAGTACTTC. It encodes CASAAGGVEWQEQYF.

The V and J genes are TRBV19 and TRBJ2-3; D is possibly TRBD2 (6 bases). Looked up from germline, CDR1 is LNHDA and CDR2 is SQIVND (reference sequence). This CDR3 spans 12 amino acids. V was clipped by 2 bases and J by 7 bases, with 7 bases between them. The CDR3 spells CASSISGYTQYF. The CDR3 coding sequence is TGTGCCAGTAGTATAAGCGGGTATACGCAGTATTTT.

The chain has TRBV6-6 and TRBJ1-5; 7 nucleotides agree with TRBD1. The junction had 7 bases not matched to a gene; V was cut back by 4 bases and J by 7 bases. This CDR3 has 14 residues. The germline CDR1 and CDR2 sequences are MNHNY and SVGAGI (reference sequence). CDR3 region: CASSLQGSGQPQHF. The DNA for the CDR3 is TGTGCCAGCAGTTTACAGGGGTCGGGGCAGCCCCAGCATTTT.

This clone has a handful of counts. CDR3 protein: CASSPGQGNSPLHF. The CDR3 DNA is TGTGCCAGCAGTCCCGGACAGGGAAATTCACCCCTCCACTTT. This chain uses TRBV6-2 or TRBV6-3 with TRBJ1-6; 8 bases agree with TRBD1. The V gene's germline CDR1 is MNHEY and CDR2 SVGEGT. The CDR3 spans 14 residues. Unmatched junction bases numbered 4, after V lost 5 bases and J lost 7 bases.

The chain's CDR3 is CASSFDGGPTYEQYF. CDR3 in DNA: TGCGCCAGCAGCTTCGACGGGGGGCCGACGTACGAGCAGTACTTC. V and J are TRBV5-1 and TRBJ2-7; D perhaps matches TRBD2 (7 bases). The ends were cut back, 2 bases at V and 4 bases at J, with 16 bases in the middle. CDR1 is SGHRS and CDR2 is YFSETQ in the germline V gene. The CDR3 has 15 amino acids.

Concerning this clone: The junction shows a germline mismatch at one end, possibly a read error. The chain carries TRBV3-1 (or the pseudogene TRBV3-2) and TRBJ2-4; TRBD2 matches 11 bases. The germline CDR1 and CDR2 sequences are LGHDT and YNNKEL (reference sequence). This CDR3 contains 12 residues. CDR3 sequence (DNA): TGTGCCAGCAGCCAAATAGCGGGGGGGCATGTCTTC. Its protein product is CASSQIAGGHVF.

The CDR3 DNA is TGTGCTAGTGGTTTGGGGAACAGGGGGTTAAGTGGCTACACCTTC. As protein: CASGLGNRGLSGYTF. The chain employs TRBV12-5 and TRBJ1-2; TRBD1 matches at 8 bases. This CDR3 has 15 amino acids. Trimming took 1 base from V and 7 from J; bases not matched to a gene: 8. Germline CDR1 and CDR2: LGHNT and FRNRAP.

Here the CDR3 reads CASSLGGPGQAVSFF. The CDR3 bases are TGTGCCAGCAGTTTAGGAGGTCCGGGACAGGCAGTCTCGTTCTTC. The J gene is TRBJ2-1, the V gene TRBV28, with TRBD1 matching 8 bases. V trimming: 2 bases; J trimming: 15 bases; junction bases outside the gene matches: 15. CDR1 and CDR2 from the germline V gene are MDHEN and SYDVKM. CDR3 size: 15 residues.

This chain links TRBV23-1 with TRBJ1-2; D may be TRBD1 (5 bases). TRBV23-1 is annotated as an ORF whose role is uncertain. The CDR3 length is 13 residues. The ends were cut back, 2 bases at V and 8 bases at J, with 12 bases in the middle. CDR3 DNA: TGCGCCAGCAGTCAACCCTTGGGGGAAGGCTACACCTTC. Protein sequence: CASSQPLGEGYTF.

V gene TRBV30 combines with J gene TRBJ1-2; no definite D call. The CDR3 covers 13 residues. The germline V gene encodes CDR1 GTSNPN and CDR2 SVGIG (reference sequence). V gave up 3 bases and J gave up 5 bases, with 13 bases separating them. The CDR3 coding sequence is TGTGCCTGGAGGAGGCGCAGCCAATATGGCTACACCTTC. This gives the protein CAWRRRSQYGYTF.